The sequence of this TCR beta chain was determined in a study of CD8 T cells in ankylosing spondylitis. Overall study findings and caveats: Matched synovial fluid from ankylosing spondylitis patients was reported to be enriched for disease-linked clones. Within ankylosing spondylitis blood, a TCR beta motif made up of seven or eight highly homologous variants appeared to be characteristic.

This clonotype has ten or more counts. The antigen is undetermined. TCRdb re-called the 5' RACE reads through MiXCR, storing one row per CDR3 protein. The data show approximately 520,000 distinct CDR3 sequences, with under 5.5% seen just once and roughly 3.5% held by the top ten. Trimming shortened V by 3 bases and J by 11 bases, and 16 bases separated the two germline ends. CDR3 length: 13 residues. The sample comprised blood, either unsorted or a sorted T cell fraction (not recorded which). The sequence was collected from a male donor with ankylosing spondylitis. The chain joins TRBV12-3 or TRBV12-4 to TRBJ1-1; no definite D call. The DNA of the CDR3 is TGTGCCAGCAGTTTGAGGCCGGCGAGGGATGCTTTCTTT. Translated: CASSLRPARDAFF.